Shown below are 4 T cell receptor beta chains from a single sample sequenced in a study of tumor-infiltrating lymphocytes in primary liver carcinoma. RNA and DNA were co-extracted from 20-30 mg of unsorted bulk tissue. Synthesis of TCR beta cDNA was carried out from 450 to 650 ng total RNA with a constant-region primer. It was through three nested multiplex PCR rounds of slightly modified ARM-PCR that TCR beta libraries arose. Rounds one and two of PCR, each of 10 cycles, were primed with TRBV1-TRBV30 forward primers and a C-beta reverse primer. TCRdb reanalysed the multiplex PCR reads using MiXCR and keeps one entry per CDR3 protein. This table has roughly 25,000 distinct CDR3 sequences, around 84% appearing once. The source material was liver tumor tissue from sampling region 3. Subset indicated: tumor region T3, left-lateral pole. These TCRs come from a middle-aged man with primary liver carcinoma and hepatitis B virus infection.

The CDR3 loop reads CAIRALDAQHF. Written as DNA, the CDR3 is TGTGCCATCAGGGCGCTGGATGCGCAGCATTTT. The chain is built from TRBV10-3 and TRBJ2-3, with unresolved D. TRBJ1-5 explains the end of the DNA better; the J call may be wrong. Germline CDR1 ENHRY, CDR2 SYGVKD. The CDR3 is 11 amino acids.

In the case of this clonotype: The junction departs from the called germline gene at one end, perhaps through a read error. The V call is TRBV11-2, the J call TRBJ2-1; D not certain. The DNA end lines up better with TRBJ2-7; the J call may be wrong. There are 15 residues in the CDR3. Per germline, CDR1 SGHAT and CDR2 FQNNGV. The CDR3 DNA reads as TGTGCCAGGAGCTTAACTGCAGGAGTTGTCAATGAGCAGTACTTC. Protein: CARSLTAGVVNEQYF.

This clonotype was detected only once. An end of the junction differs from the germline gene, which may be a read error. The rearrangement joins TRBV12-3 or TRBV12-4 to TRBJ2-7; the D gene could be TRBD1 or TRBD2 (6 bases each). CDR3 length equals 15 residues. The CDR3 spells CASSRGTRGPYEQYF. The CDR3 DNA reads as TGCGCCAGCAGCCGGGGGACAAGGGGACCCTACGAGCAGTACTTC.

On this clonotype itself: At one end the junction does not follow the germline gene, possibly because of a read error. This chain connects TRBV11-2 to TRBJ2-5, with TRBD2 as a possible D gene (5 bases). Per germline, CDR1 SGHAT and CDR2 FQNNGV. The CDR3 length is 16 residues. CDR3 amino acids: CAISQSPGGEKETQYF. The CDR3 DNA reads TGTGCCATCAGCCAAAGTCCTGGTGGGGAGAAAGAGACCCAGTACTTC.